This T cell receptor beta chain was found in a study of blood T cell repertoires in COVID-19. Across the whole study: COVID-19 samples, acute and convalescent, were from the United States, Italy and Spain. PBMCs, B-cell-depleted T cells, or T cells provided the cDNA or gDNA that made up the material.

Methods used by the authors: Quantification of nucleated cells was approximated via reference gene primer amplification. Sequencing used immunoSEQ multiplex PCR; TCRdb keeps in-frame clones, though not all of them. That table gives V, J and clone size, and the DNA gave D and trimming. The table lists some 150,000 clones, 80% to 90% of them singletons. Germline V gene sequence: CDR1 SGHTA, CDR2 FQGNSA. The CDR3 extends over 13 amino acids. V lost 6 bases to trimming and J lost 5 bases, with 13 bases between them. The TCR originated in a woman aged 60-75 years who had recovered from COVID-19. Sequenced material: peripheral blood. The rearrangement uses TRBV7-2 and TRBJ1-2, with unresolved D. Here the CDR3 DNA reads TGTGCCAGCAGTCTCCCGGGTCCTTATGGCTACACCTTC. The encoded protein is CASSLPGPYGYTF.